These 30 T cell receptor beta chains were all obtained from the same sample, sequenced in a study of control samples from healthy donors and cancer patients. Profiling relied on immunoSEQ multiplex PCR, and the TCRdb table lists in-frame clones only, not all of them. This sample has 130,000 to 150,000 clones, with under 95% found just once. Sequencing was done on a sample of blood. The receptor source for this set is a man between 18 and 29 years old in good health.

The V call is TRBV4-2, the J call TRBJ1-6, with 7 bases lining up with TRBD1. This CDR3 comprises 16 residues. V lost 1 base to trimming and J lost 6 bases; unmatched junction nucleotides: 6. Looked up from germline, CDR1 is LGHNA and CDR2 is YNFKEQ. CDR3: CASSQVSTGSNSPLHF. The CDR3 DNA follows: TGTGCCAGCAGCCAAGTGTCGACAGGGTCTAATTCACCCCTCCACTTT.

This clone has a single count. The J gene is TRBJ1-1, the V gene TRBV28; the match to TRBD1 covers 10 bases. V was pared by 5 bases and J by 4 bases, with 4 bases of the junction left unmatched. The length of the CDR3 is 14 residues. Per germline, CDR1 MDHEN and CDR2 SYDVKM. The CDR3 reads CASSRWTGGTEAFF. CDR3 DNA sequence: TGTGCCAGCAGTAGGTGGACAGGGGGCACTGAAGCTTTCTTT.

This chain joins TRBV3-1 (or the pseudogene TRBV3-2) and TRBJ1-2, with 9 bases identical to TRBD1. Germline lookup yields CDR1 LGHDT and CDR2 YNNKEL (reference sequence). The CDR3 spans 13 residues. Trimming removed 3 bases from V and 8 bases from J; junction bases left unmatched: 4. Written as DNA, the CDR3 is TGTGCCAGCAGCCAGGGGGACAGGGCCGGCTACACCTTC. Translation: CASSQGDRAGYTF.

The rearrangement joins TRBV15 to TRBJ2-3; 7 nucleotides agree with TRBD1. The CDR3 length is 16 residues. J was trimmed by 2 bases and V by 0 bases; bases with no gene match: 5. CDR1 is LNHNV, CDR2 YYDKDF, per germline (reference sequence). CDR3 sequence: CATSREGRGITDTQYF. In nucleotides, the CDR3 is TGTGCCACCAGCAGAGAAGGCAGGGGGATCACAGATACGCAGTATTTT.

CDR3 sequence (DNA): TGTGCCTGGAGTGTAGGGCGGGAGGCGGATGAGCAGTTCTTC. It translates to CAWSVGREADEQFF. The V gene is TRBV30, the J gene TRBJ2-1, with TRBD2 matching 8 bases. V lost 0 bases, J lost 8 bases, and 6 bases stayed unmatched. This CDR3 is built from 14 residues. Germline V CDR1 and CDR2: GTSNPN, SVGIG (reference sequence).

This clone has a single count. V usage is TRBV16 and J usage is TRBJ1-1, with D perhaps TRBD1 (5 bases). CDR1 KGHSY and CDR2 FQNENV come from the germline V gene. The CDR3 is 15 amino acids. Trimming took off 3 bases at V and 5 bases at J, with 16 bases between the two ends. CDR3 coding DNA: TGTGCCAGCAGCCATGGGTATCAGGGTCGGACTGAAGCTTTCTTT. Its protein is CASSHGYQGRTEAFF.

This clone was observed once. The chain has TRBV27 and TRBJ2-7, with D maybe TRBD2 (6 bases). CDR1 is MNHEY, CDR2 SMNVEV, per germline (reference sequence). This CDR3 comprises 15 residues. Trimming removed 5 bases from V and 5 bases from J, with 19 bases in between. As DNA, the CDR3 is TGTGCCAGCAGTAGACGCTCCGGGAGTCTCAACGAGCAGTACTTC. Its translation is CASSRRSGSLNEQYF.

This clone was seen once. The chain links TRBV2 to TRBJ2-7, with 10 positions matching TRBD2. The length of the CDR3 is 13 residues. The trim removed 6 bases at V and 3 bases at J, leaving 2 bases unmatched. Germline values: CDR1 SNHLY, CDR2 FYNNEI. The chain's CDR3 is CASSGTSVYEQYF. CDR3 nucleotides: TGTGCCAGCAGCGGGACTAGCGTCTACGAGCAGTACTTC. The full variable domain, with the rest looked up from reference TRBV2 and TRBJ2-7, is EPEVTQTPSHQVTQMGQEVILRCVPISNHLYFYWYRQILGQKVEFLVSFYNNEISEKSEIFDDQFSVERPDGSNFTLKIRSTKLEDSAMYFCASSGTSVYEQYFGPGTRLTVT.

The genes are TRBV28 and TRBJ2-7; weak D call: TRBD2 (5 bases). This CDR3 is 15 amino acids long. Looked up from germline, CDR1 is MDHEN and CDR2 is SYDVKM. This CDR3 reads CATTIGLTFNDEQYF. CDR3 nucleotides: TGTGCGACGACTATTGGGTTGACATTTAATGACGAGCAGTACTTC.

This clone was seen a single time. This chain uses TRBV19 with TRBJ1-1, with D uncertain. V dropped 2 bases and J dropped 1 base, with 17 bases sitting between them. Per germline, CDR1 LNHDA and CDR2 SQIVND (reference sequence). This CDR3 region has 17 residues. For the CDR3, the DNA is TGTGCCAGTAGTATAAGAGTGGCAAGAATGTCGAACACTGAAGCTTTCTTT. It codes for CASSIRVARMSNTEAFF.

The chain has TRBV12-3 or TRBV12-4 and TRBJ1-5; D not certain. The germline V and J ends were trimmed by 6 bases and 2 bases, with 8 bases remaining between them. CDR3 length equals 13 residues. CDR3 amino acids: CASSMSRNQPQHF. For the CDR3, the DNA is TGTGCCAGCAGCATGAGTCGCAATCAGCCCCAGCATTTT.

The V and J genes are TRBV27 and TRBJ2-3; 7 bases are shared with TRBD2. Trimming took 5 bases from V and 0 from J; bases not matched to a gene: 5. The length of the CDR3 is 15 residues. Germline CDR1 is MNHEY and CDR2 is SMNVEV (reference sequence). Here the CDR3 reads CASSHLAVSTDTQYF. Here the CDR3 DNA reads TGTGCCAGCAGTCATCTAGCGGTTAGCACAGATACGCAGTATTTT.

The genes are TRBV7-8 and TRBJ2-5, with D possibly TRBD2 on 6 matching bases. This CDR3 has 15 residues. The ends were cut back, 5 bases at V and 2 bases at J, with 15 bases in the middle. Germline V lookup: CDR1 SGHVS, CDR2 FQNEAQ. The CDR3 DNA reads as TGTGCCAGCAGCAGGGGAGCGGGCGTACAAGAGACCCAGTACTTC. Its translation is CASSRGAGVQETQYF.

The chain combines TRBV7-2 with TRBJ2-7, with 8 bases that match TRBD2. With 5 bases clipped from V and 1 base from J, the junction kept 4 bases outside the gene matches. There are 14 residues in the CDR3. Per germline, CDR1 SGHTA and CDR2 FQGNSA. Written as DNA, the CDR3 is TGTGCCAGCAGCCCCCGGGGGGGGTCCTACGAGCAGTACTTC. Its protein is CASSPRGGSYEQYF.

The rearrangement links TRBV5-8 to TRBJ2-7, with TRBD2 matching 9 bases. The trim removed 0 bases at V and 7 bases at J, leaving 5 bases unmatched. CDR3 length equals 14 residues. CDR1 is SGHTS and CDR2 is YDEGEE in the germline V gene. The CDR3: CASSLGSGGPEQYF. The DNA of the CDR3 is TGTGCCAGCAGCTTGGGTAGCGGGGGCCCAGAGCAGTACTTC.

The chain has TRBV7-2 and TRBJ2-7, with D perhaps given as TRBD1 or TRBD2 (6 bases each). Germline V gives CDR1 SGHTA, CDR2 FQGNSA. The CDR3 length is 17 residues. The V end lost 5 bases, the J end lost 2 bases, and 22 bases lay between the germline ends. CDR3 in amino acids: CASSLDSRGTWTYEQYF. The CDR3 DNA sequence: TGTGCCAGCAGCCTAGACTCTCGGGGGACATGGACCTACGAGCAGTACTTC. The complete variable domain, with remaining parts taken from reference TRBV7-2 and TRBJ2-7, reads GAGVSQSPSNKVTEKGKDVELRCDPISGHTALYWYRQSLGQGLEFLIYFQGNSAPDKSGLPSDRFSAERTGGSVSTLTIQRTQQEDSAVYLCASSLDSRGTWTYEQYFGPGTRLTVT.

V gene TRBV28 combines with J gene TRBJ2-3; D gene uncertain. Per germline, CDR1 MDHEN and CDR2 SYDVKM. V shed 8 bases and J shed 8 bases, with 5 bases lying between them. The CDR3 contains 9 residues. The CDR3 DNA reads TGTGCCAGCGGATCTACGCAGTATTTT. This sequence encodes CASGSTQYF.

This chain uses TRBV2 with TRBJ1-5; D ambiguous. The CDR3 is 12 residues long. CDR1 and CDR2 from the germline V gene are SNHLY and FYNNEI. Between the trimmed V and J ends, which lost 2 bases and 3 bases, there was a span of 2 bases. CDR3 amino acids: CASSEHNQPQHF. The CDR3 DNA follows: TGTGCCAGCAGTGAACACAATCAGCCCCAGCATTTT.

V gene TRBV6-5 combines with J gene TRBJ1-1; D gene uncertain. The CDR3 totals 14 residues. The V and J ends lost 5 bases and 4 bases respectively, with 14 bases between them. Germline V gene sequence: CDR1 MNHEY, CDR2 SVGAGI. CDR3 coding DNA: TGTGCCAGCAGTACACTCCGGGGTGCCACTGAAGCTTTCTTT. It specifies CASSTLRGATEAFF.

This clone was seen a single time. The chain has TRBV7-3 and TRBJ2-5; 7 nucleotides agree with TRBD2. This CDR3 has 14 residues. Germline CDR1 reads SGHTA; CDR2 reads FQGTGA. With 3 bases clipped from V and 5 bases from J, the junction kept 6 bases outside the gene matches. CDR3 sequence: CASSFGAGRETQYF. As DNA, the CDR3 is TGTGCCAGCAGCTTCGGAGCGGGAAGGGAGACCCAGTACTTC.

The chain recombines TRBV4-3 with TRBJ2-2, with D possibly being TRBD2 (7 bases). V lost 0 bases and J 5 bases, leaving 16 bases between the germline ends. CDR3 size: 17 residues. Germline V gene data show CDR1 as LGHNA and CDR2 as YSLEER. The CDR3 sequence: CASSQEGKGGYTGELFF. CDR3 nucleotides: TGCGCCAGCAGCCAAGAGGGAAAGGGGGGGTATACCGGGGAGCTGTTTTTT.

The rearrangement joins TRBV18 to TRBJ1-1, with 9 bases fitting TRBD1. Germline V lookup: CDR1 KGHSH, CDR2 LQKENI. Trimming took 0 bases from V and 0 from J; bases not matched to a gene: 5. The CDR3 is 17 residues long. CDR3 amino acids: CASSPPDRGSVNTEAFF. As DNA, the CDR3 is TGTGCCAGCTCACCACCGGACAGGGGTTCGGTGAACACTGAAGCTTTCTTT.

V usage is TRBV5-4 and J usage is TRBJ1-2; tentative D call: TRBD1 (5 bases). The CDR3 spans 15 residues. Looked up from germline, CDR1 is SGHNT and CDR2 is YYREEE (reference sequence). With 4 bases removed from V and 1 base from J, the gap between germline ends came to 14 bases. CDR3 protein: CASSRDRLFNYGYTF. The CDR3 DNA is TGTGCCAGCAGCCGAGACAGACTTTTTAACTATGGCTACACCTTC.

This rearrangement joins TRBV4-1 to TRBJ2-5; TRBD2 aligns across 12 bases. CDR3 length: 16 amino acids. V lost 5 bases, J lost 4 bases, and 8 bases stayed unmatched. Germline assignment: CDR1 MGHRA and CDR2 YSYEKL. For the CDR3, the DNA is TGCGCCAGCAGCTCAATAGGACTAGCGGGGCGAGAGACCCAGTACTTC. Its translation: CASSSIGLAGRETQYF.

The chain has TRBV19 and TRBJ1-2; D remains unclear. Looked up from germline, CDR1 is LNHDA and CDR2 is SQIVND (reference sequence). The ends were cut back, 5 bases at V and 7 bases at J, with 17 bases in the middle. The CDR3 covers 14 residues. The CDR3 loop reads CASSALGTGIGYTF. CDR3 DNA sequence: TGTGCCAGTAGTGCCTTAGGCACCGGCATTGGCTACACCTTC.

This rearrangement joins TRBV28 to TRBJ1-5; D uncertain. Deletions cut 6 bases from V and 11 bases from J, with 26 bases between. The CDR3 is 16 amino acids. Germline CDR1 is MDHEN and CDR2 is SYDVKM. The CDR3 nucleotides read TGTGCCAGCAGCACCAGATTAGGACCCCCAGGATTGTCCCAGCATTTT. As protein: CASSTRLGPPGLSQHF.

The chain is built from TRBV6-6 and TRBJ2-7, with 10 bases lining up with TRBD2. Per the germline V gene, CDR1 is MNHNY and CDR2 is SVGAGI (reference sequence). The trim removed 8 bases at V and 4 bases at J, leaving 5 bases unmatched. The CDR3 consists of 13 residues. The CDR3 here is CASEREGWYEQYF. In DNA form, the CDR3 reads TGTGCCAGCGAGCGGGAGGGGTGGTACGAGCAGTACTTC.

The V gene is TRBV7-9, the J gene TRBJ2-3; D is unclear. This CDR3 contains 16 residues. Deletions cut 3 bases from V and 7 bases from J, with 20 bases between. Germline V lookup: CDR1 SEHNR, CDR2 FQNEAQ (reference sequence). CDR3 amino acids: CASSFPGPLGWNTQYF. The CDR3 nucleotides read TGTGCCAGCAGCTTCCCCGGACCCTTAGGATGGAATACGCAGTATTTT.

The rearrangement uses TRBV28 and TRBJ1-1; D remains ambiguous. The CDR3 totals 15 residues. Germline loops: CDR1 MDHEN, CDR2 SYDVKM. V was clipped by 6 bases and J by 1 base, with 15 bases between them. In nucleotides, the CDR3 is TGTGCCAGCAGCCCAACACTCTCCGGGAACACTGAAGCTTTCTTT. It codes for CASSPTLSGNTEAFF. The entire variable domain, with the rest obtained from reference TRBV28 and TRBJ1-1, is as follows: DVKVTQSSRYLVKRTGEKVFLECVQDMDHENMFWYRQDPGLGLRLIYFSYDVKMKEKGDIPEGYSVSREKKERFSLILESASTNQTSMYLCASSPTLSGNTEAFFGQGTRLTVV.

The chain is built from TRBV29-1 and TRBJ2-5, with D maybe TRBD1 (5 bases). Germline values: CDR1 SQVTM, CDR2 ANQGSEA. V was clipped by 4 bases and J by 5 bases, with 14 bases between them. The CDR3 extends over 13 amino acids. The CDR3 sequence: CSVATQGLETQYF. The DNA for the CDR3 is TGCAGCGTTGCGACTCAGGGTCTGGAGACCCAGTACTTC.